This TCR beta chain was sequenced for a study of kidney transplant recipient with SARS-CoV-2 infection (dated by TCRdb to about 2021). The run used an Illumina MiSeq. Profiling of the peripheral T cell repertoire targeted human TCRbeta genes. From the authors' description of their analysis: Beta-binomial modelling was used to test for differences in clonotype abundance while accounting for variability over time. Expanded clonotypes were screened against the ImmuneCODE reference database of SARS-CoV-2-associated TCRs and mapped to viral genome regions. Additional repertoire analyses examined TRBV gene usage, CDR3 length, CDR3 amino acid overlap between time points, distributions of clonotype abundance, and Jaccard similarity. In-frame beta chains were kept once TCRdb had trimmed the public reads at Q25 with fastp and called clones with MiXCR. Rows are unified per CDR3 protein, each entry keeping the most common DNA and genes. Clone size and V and J calls follow TCRdb, not the original study. Across this sample there are under 250,000 distinct CDR3 sequences, with more than 25% seen only once. The ten largest make up 6% to 8.5% of the sample.

This clonotype has at least ten counts. Its specific antigen is unknown. No qualities accompany the bases; no much larger clone lies one base away. Read against the paper, the sample's time point label means: pre-pandemic baseline sample and day 111 after first positive SARS-CoV-2 test. Spanning cysteine to phenylalanine, the CDR3 consists of 14 amino acids. Just CDR3 DNA is preserved here, 42 bases in frame from base 1. The junction shows trimming of 5 bases on V and 3 bases on J, plus 13 bases between the germline ends. Based on the germline V gene (reference sequence), the CDR1 and CDR2 sequences are SGHAT and FQDESV.

Sequences were derived from a blood sample, sampled at baseline and on approximately day 120 from a kidney transplant recipient. The TCR originated in a male patient aged 25 to 39 who had COVID-19 and was a kidney transplant recipient. After a transplant, the graft donor may have provided part of the T cells. The chain joins TRBV11-1 to TRBJ1-2; no D segment can be confidently identified. The DNA sequence is given as TGTGCCAGCAGCCCCTCTAGGCAGCACTATGGCTACACCTTC. The resulting protein is CASSPSRQHYGYTF.